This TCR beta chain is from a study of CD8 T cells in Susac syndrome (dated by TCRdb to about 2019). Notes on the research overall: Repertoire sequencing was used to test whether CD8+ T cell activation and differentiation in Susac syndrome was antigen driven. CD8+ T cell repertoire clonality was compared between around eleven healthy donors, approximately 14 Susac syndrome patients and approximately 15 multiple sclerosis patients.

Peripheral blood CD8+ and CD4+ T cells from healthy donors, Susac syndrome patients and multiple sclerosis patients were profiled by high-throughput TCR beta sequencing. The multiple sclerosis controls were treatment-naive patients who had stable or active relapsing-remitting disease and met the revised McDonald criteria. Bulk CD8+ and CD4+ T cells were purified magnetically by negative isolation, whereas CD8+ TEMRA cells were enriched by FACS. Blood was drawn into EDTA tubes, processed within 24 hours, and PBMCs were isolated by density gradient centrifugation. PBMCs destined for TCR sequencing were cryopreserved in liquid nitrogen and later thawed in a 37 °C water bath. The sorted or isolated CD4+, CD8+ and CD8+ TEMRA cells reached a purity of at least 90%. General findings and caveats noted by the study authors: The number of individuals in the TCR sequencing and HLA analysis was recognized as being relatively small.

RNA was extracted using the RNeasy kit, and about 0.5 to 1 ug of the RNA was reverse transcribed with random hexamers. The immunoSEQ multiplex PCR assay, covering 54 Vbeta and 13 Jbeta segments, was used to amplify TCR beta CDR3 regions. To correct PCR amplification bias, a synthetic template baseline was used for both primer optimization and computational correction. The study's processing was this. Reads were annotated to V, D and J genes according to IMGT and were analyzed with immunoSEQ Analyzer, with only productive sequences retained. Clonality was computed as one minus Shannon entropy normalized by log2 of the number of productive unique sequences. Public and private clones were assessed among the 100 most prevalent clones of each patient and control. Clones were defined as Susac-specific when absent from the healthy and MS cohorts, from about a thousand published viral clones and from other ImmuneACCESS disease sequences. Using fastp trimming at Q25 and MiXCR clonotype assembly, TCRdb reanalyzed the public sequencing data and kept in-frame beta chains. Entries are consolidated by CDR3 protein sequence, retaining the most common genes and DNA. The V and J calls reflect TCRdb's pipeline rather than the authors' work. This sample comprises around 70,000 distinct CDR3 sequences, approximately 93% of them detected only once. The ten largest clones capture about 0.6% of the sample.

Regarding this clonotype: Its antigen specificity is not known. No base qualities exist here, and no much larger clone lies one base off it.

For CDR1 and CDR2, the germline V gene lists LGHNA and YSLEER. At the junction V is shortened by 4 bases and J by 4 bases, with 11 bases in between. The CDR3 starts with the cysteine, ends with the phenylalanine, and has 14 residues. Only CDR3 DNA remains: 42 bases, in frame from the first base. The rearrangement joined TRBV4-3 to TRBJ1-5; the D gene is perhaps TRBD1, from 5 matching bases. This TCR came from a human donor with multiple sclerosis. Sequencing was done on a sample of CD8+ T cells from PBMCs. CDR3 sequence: CASSRGRVNQPQHF. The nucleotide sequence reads TGCGCCAGCAGCCGGGGCAGAGTTAATCAGCCCCAGCATTTT.